This is a list of T cell receptor beta chains from one sample in a study of T cell responses to AZD1222 COVID-19 vaccine. Using immunoSEQ multiplex PCR, the repertoire was profiled, and TCRdb retains in-frame clones only, with some absent. The profile shows 30,000 to 35,000 clones, 85% to 90% of them singletons. The sample in question was peripheral blood, obtained 28 days after the second AZD1222 dose. The receptors come from an adult who received the AZD1222 COVID-19 vaccine. CDR3s include the opening cysteine and the closing phenylalanine or tryptophan. Fields, in order: V gene, CDR3 protein.

TRBV5-1	CASSYPLPGQGLFTGELFF
TRBV5-1	CASSLGVSSTDTQYF
TRBV9	CASSVDTGRLSGNTIYF
TRBV7-2	CASSTSSGVGQFF
TRBV6-5	CASSPRQGTGELFF
TRBV19	CASSPGSFDGYTF
TRBV11-2	CASSLTLAGGSYNEQFF
TRBV6-2/TRBV6-3	CASSLRQGNTGELFF
TRBV7-3	CASSGGTNSPLHF
TRBV29-1	CSVVTSGSLNEQFF
TRBV19	CASSKGELYNEQFF
TRBV19	CASSIRQGHYGYTF
TRBV11-2	CASSFDRAYNSPLHF
TRBV10-3	CAISPRTGLNYGYTF
TRBV15	CATSPMGQVFGNYGYTF
TRBV12-3/TRBV12-4	CASSLEMTDTQYF
TRBV3-1/TRBV3-2	CASSQDYSGNTIYF
TRBV7-2	CASSPGTPVNEKLFF
TRBV7-8	CASSLDPGNNSPLHF
TRBV3-1/TRBV3-2	CASSQRDRFGPPLTNEQFF
TRBV2	CASSVGRAGGRETQYF
TRBV11-1	CASSLDQSVPYEQYF
TRBV27	CASRTTYEQYF
TRBV19	CASSIGDSGVQETQYF
TRBV12-3/TRBV12-4	CASSPSSYEQYF
TRBV5-4	CASSFGSGGAQNIQYF
TRBV29-1	CSVKGVAGGGNQPQHF
TRBV19	CASSPGHSPNEKLFF
TRBV28	CASKRTGGNYGYTF
TRBV3-1/TRBV3-2	CASSQDTGWSYEQYF
TRBV5-8	CASRVSGANVLTF
TRBV5-1	CASSVGTGTGGLGYGYTF
TRBV19	CASSTLSRGYYEQYF
TRBV7-9	CASSLLAGAENEQFF
TRBV10-3	CAISESGTGYNEQFF
TRBV24-1	CATSDFPQGYEQYF
TRBV28	CASSRTAGGYEQYF
TRBV25-1	CASNDAAYEQYF
TRBV5-4	CASSLGLAGVDTQYF
TRBV5-4	CASSSVGTDTQYF
TRBV6-5	CASTTVGIVQPQHF
TRBV6-2/TRBV6-3	CASSYAGEMETQYF
TRBV4-1	CASSQGTGGLGNTIYF
TRBV28	CASRRGSRGYTF
TRBV5-1	CASSLEAGGRDGYTF
TRBV11-2	CASSQWTGGGEQYF
TRBV5-1	CASSLAGGTRTEAFF